This section outlines one T cell receptor (beta chain) sequence together with its context. This clone appeared a single time. What antigen it recognizes has not been identified. The record has no base qualities; no much larger clone is one base away. These data come from a study of shared clonotypes between healthy human individuals (TCRdb year 2020). General notes on the study: The cohort comprised two women and three men aged 18 to 49 years. For each donor, three plates each were used for CD4 naive and CD4 memory, two plates were used for CD8 naive, and one plate was used for CD8 memory. The study deeply sequenced blood TCR repertoires of about 5 healthy adults to estimate repertoire size and the extent of clonotype sharing between individuals. To increase sequencing depth and limit assay-specific biases, TCR repertoire library preparation and sequencing were carried out by different laboratories using diverse techniques. Between about 0.85 and 9.5 billion PBMCs per donor were obtained by leukapheresis. What the research found in general, with its limitations: Across a handful of donors, around 5% of naive CD4, approximately 3.6% of naive CD8, under 2.5% of memory CD4, and about 0.44% of memory CD8 clonotypes were shared. Higher generation probabilities were observed for clonotypes shared by all four sorted-subset donors than for non-shared clonotypes. Sampling was restricted to blood, and TCR repertoires in tissue are likely to differ from TCR repertoires in blood. Because the study included only a small number of donors, the genetic and exposure-history diversity represented was limited. Larger estimated clonotype richness was generally found for naive subsets than for memory subsets. Pairwise subsampling led to the expectation that sequencing depth would affect the degree of clonotype sharing among donors. Even with the large sequencing depth, rarefaction of the sorted-subset datasets indicated that sequencing was incomplete.

The donors were healthy, HIV-negative adults who had no recently reported acute infections or vaccinations. Every donor was a Caucasian adult living in Nashville, Tennessee, USA. CD4+ T cells were enriched by magnetic negative selection, after which naive cells were positively selected on CD45RA and the negative fraction was taken as the memory subset. After blood collection by leukapheresis, PBMCs were isolated using Ficoll-Histopaque density gradient centrifugation and then cryopreserved in the vapor phase of liquid nitrogen. Analytical flow cytometry was used to check the purity and quantity of each magnetically sorted T cell population. Each sorted fraction had its genomic DNA isolated and then quantified by UV absorbance on a Nanodrop 2000c. Using the deep immunoSEQ assay, TCR CDR3 regions were amplified from genomic DNA by multiplex PCR. Extracted genomic DNA from each cell subset was spread evenly across all wells of several immunoSEQ 96-well plates, with each plate serving as a replicate. For sorted subsets, 150 to 250 ng genomic DNA, equal to 25,000 to 35,000 T cell genomes, was loaded into each replicate PCR. Purified libraries were quantified with a Qubit 3.0 fluorometer, sized on a Bioanalyzer 2100, and re-quantified with the KAPA Library Quantification kit. Every immunoSEQ 96-well plate was sequenced on a dedicated single-read 150-cycle Illumina NextSeq 550 flow cell. The paper's processing steps were these. Because the immunoSEQ output included only junctional sequences and no quality scores, the filtering could not be the same as the filtering used for full-length reads. Sequences were annotated with PyIR, a Python wrapper for IgBLAST v1.9, using IMGT germline references to assign V/J genes and CDR3. Any read was removed if the V/J assignment was weak (E-value above 1e-6), the CDR3 was missing, or the read contained stop codons, out-of-frame junctions, or ambiguous translated residues. V3J clonotypes were defined as sequences sharing the same inferred V gene, J gene, and CDR3 amino acid sequence. To compute the percentage overlap between repertoires, the number of shared unique clonotypes was divided by the size of the smaller repertoire. Richness of each repertoire was evaluated using RTK rarefaction, the Chao1 estimator, and Recon v2.1 estimates of unobserved clonotypes. Generation probabilities for all TCRbeta clonotypes obtained by the gDNA method from a handful of donors were computed using OLGA. Held by TCRdb, this immuneACCESS table contains in-frame sequences only and omits some clones. Under half of the omission traces to an unresolved V gene where checked; the cause of the rest is unknown. That table supplies the V and J calls and clone size; D and trimming were determined from the DNA. Present in this sample are millions of clones, more than 80% of which were seen just once. The top ten constitute around 0.14% of the sample.

The CDR3, cysteine through phenylalanine, is 14 amino acids long. Of all the DNA, just the CDR3 is kept, 42 bases in frame from base 1. According to the germline V gene (reference sequence), CDR1 reads GTSNPN and CDR2 reads SVGIG. The junction carries 14 bases between V and J, which are trimmed by 3 bases and 8 bases respectively. This chain is built from TRBV30 and TRBJ1-6; the best D guess is TRBD1, with 6 bases matching. The clonotype was recovered from a man between 18 and 35 years old in good health. Specimen: naive CD4+ T cells sorted from blood. According to the study, the label for this sample's cell subset or site signals: CD45RA+ positively selected. The sequence in DNA is TGTGCCTGGAGATTCACAGGGACTTATTCACCCCTCCACTTT. The translation is CAWRFTGTYSPLHF.